This TCR beta chain is drawn from a study of chemoradiotherapy in HPV16-positive cancers. Looking at the study overall: Candidate HPV-specific T-cell clones and common TCR motifs came from functional assays in two HPV16-positive patients.

Comments on this clone: No antigen is known for it.

Samples were taken several times over chemoradiotherapy. Whole-study findings and limits: Candidate HPV-specific clones and E7-related TCR motifs grew in tumor during treatment.

TCRdb's table, derived via immunoSEQ multiplex PCR, lists solely in-frame clones and lacks some. The sample holds 9,500 to 15,000 clones, 81% seen once. The sequence came from a human donor with HPV-associated anogenital cancer. Sampling was carried out from a patient who underwent chemoradiotherapy.

The CDR3 loop is CASSYGLSNQPQHF. DNA of the CDR3: TGTGCCAGCAGTTACGGGCTCAGCAATCAGCCCCAGCATTTT. The chain recombines TRBV27 with TRBJ1-5, with D unclear. The germline V and J ends were trimmed by 4 bases and 1 base, with 8 bases remaining between them. The germline V gene has CDR1 MNHEY and CDR2 SMNVEV (reference sequence). CDR3 length: 14 residues.